The 8 T cell receptor beta chains listed next were all sequenced from one sample in a study of OX40 agonist ivuxolimab in advanced cancers. Only in-frame clones appear in the TCRdb table, and some are missing; sequencing was by immunoSEQ multiplex PCR. This sample has roughly 55,000 clones, with 70% to 80% found just once. The starting material was CD4+ or CD8+ T cells sorted from blood, obtained in a trial of the OX40 agonist ivuxolimab. The receptor set was obtained from an adult with an advanced solid tumor such as melanoma, head and neck, liver or kidney cancer.

V gene TRBV13 combines with J gene TRBJ1-2, with D unclear. The V end lost 5 bases, the J end lost 7 bases, and 20 bases lay between the germline ends. The length of the CDR3 is 15 residues. Germline-derived CDR1 and CDR2 are PRHDT and FYEKMQ (reference sequence). This chain's CDR3 is CASSHNRVGLPGYTF. CDR3 in DNA: TGTGCCAGCAGCCATAATCGCGTAGGTTTACCTGGCTACACCTTC.

The chain links TRBV10-3 to TRBJ1-1, with TRBD1 matching over 8 bases. The CDR3 spans 15 residues. J was trimmed by 7 bases and V by 3 bases; bases with no gene match: 10. The germline V gene has CDR1 ENHRY and CDR2 SYGVKD. The CDR3: CAISDPGQARVEAFF. The CDR3 DNA sequence: TGTGCCATCAGTGATCCGGGACAGGCTAGGGTTGAAGCTTTCTTT.

This clone was observed a few times. The rearrangement joins TRBV27 to TRBJ2-5; D may match TRBD1 or TRBD2 (7 bases each). The length of the CDR3 is 16 residues. The germline V gene encodes CDR1 MNHEY and CDR2 SMNVEV (reference sequence). Trimming shortened V by 6 bases and J by 5 bases, and 22 bases separated the two germline ends. CDR3 loop: CASRGNRGGDWETQYF. DNA for the CDR3: TGTGCCAGCAGGGGCAACAGGGGAGGGGACTGGGAGACCCAGTACTTC.

The table lists this clone with a few counts. This rearrangement joins TRBV5-1 to TRBJ1-3, with 8 bases aligning to TRBD1. The germline V gene has CDR1 SGHRS and CDR2 YFSETQ. This CDR3 spans 18 amino acids. Unmatched junction bases numbered 8, after V lost 0 bases and J lost 0 bases. In DNA, the CDR3 is TGCGCCAGCAGCTTGGGGCAGGGGGCCCGTTCCTCTGGAAACACCATATATTTT. Protein sequence: CASSLGQGARSSGNTIYF.

V and J are TRBV5-1 and TRBJ2-7, with D perhaps TRBD2 (7 bases). V was cut by 6 bases and J by 5 bases, with 18 bases left in between. The CDR3 is made up of 14 amino acids. In germline, CDR1 is SGHRS, CDR2 YFSETQ. The DNA for the CDR3 is TGCGCCAGCACCCGGGGGGCAGGGCAGAACGAGCAGTACTTC. Amino acids: CASTRGAGQNEQYF.

The chain couples TRBV28 to TRBJ1-5; 10 nucleotides agree with TRBD1. The CDR3 covers 15 residues. V shed 6 bases and J 2 bases; nucleotides not matched to a gene: 4. CDR1 and CDR2 from the germline V gene are MDHEN and SYDVKM. The CDR3 nucleotides are TGTGCCAGCAGCACTGGGACAGGGGGCAATCAGCCCCAGCATTTT. Amino acid sequence: CASSTGTGGNQPQHF.

The chain recombines TRBV18 with TRBJ1-1; D ambiguous. V lost 3 bases, J lost 5 bases, and 19 bases lay in between. The germline CDR1 and CDR2 sequences are KGHSH and LQKENI. CDR3 length: 16 residues. CDR3 protein: CASSPGDFKRETEAFF. The CDR3, as DNA: TGTGCCAGCTCACCGGGTGATTTCAAACGGGAAACTGAAGCTTTCTTT.

The CDR3 loop reads CASSWTANYGYTF. CDR3 DNA: TGTGCCAGCAGCTGGACAGCTAACTATGGCTACACCTTC. The chain links TRBV27 to TRBJ1-2, with a possible D match to TRBD1 (6 bases). CDR3 length equals 13 residues. Trimming left V 6 bases short and J 0 bases short, with 8 bases between. Per the germline V gene, CDR1 is MNHEY and CDR2 is SMNVEV (reference sequence).